This T cell receptor (beta chain) originates from a study of blood T cell repertoires in COVID-19. On the study more broadly: COVID-19 samples collected from the United States, Italy and Spain covered acute and convalescent phases. The analysed material was cDNA or gDNA that came from T cells, B-cell-depleted T cells, or PBMCs.

The trim removed 1 base at V and 0 bases at J, leaving 8 bases unmatched. The CDR3 covers 17 residues. The germline CDR1 and CDR2 sequences are SGHTS and YDEGEE. Authors' processing steps: The authors estimated nucleated cell counts from reference gene primer amplification. The table came from immunoSEQ multiplex PCR; TCRdb's copy has only in-frame clones and leaves some out. D and trimming were read from the DNA, whereas the V and J calls and clone size are those reported in that table. The sample has some 180,000 clones, about 90% seen once. The receptor was isolated from a middle-aged man with acute or convalescent COVID-19. Input material: peripheral blood. The rearrangement links TRBV5-8 to TRBJ2-7; 9 nucleotides align to TRBD2. The CDR3 nucleotides are TGTGCCAGCAGCTTGATGTGGGCGGGGGGGAGCTCCTACGAGCAGTACTTC. Protein: CASSLMWAGGSSYEQYF.